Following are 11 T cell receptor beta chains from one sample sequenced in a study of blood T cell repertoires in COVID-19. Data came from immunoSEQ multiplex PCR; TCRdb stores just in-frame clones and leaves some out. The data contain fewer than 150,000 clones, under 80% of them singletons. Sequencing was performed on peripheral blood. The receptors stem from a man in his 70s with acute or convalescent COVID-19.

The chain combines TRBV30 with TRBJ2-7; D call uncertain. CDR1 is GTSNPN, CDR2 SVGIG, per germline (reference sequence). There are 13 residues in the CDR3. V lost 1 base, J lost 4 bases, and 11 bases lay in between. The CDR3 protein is CAWSGRPNYEQYF. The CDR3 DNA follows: TGTGCCTGGAGTGGGAGACCGAATTACGAGCAGTACTTC.

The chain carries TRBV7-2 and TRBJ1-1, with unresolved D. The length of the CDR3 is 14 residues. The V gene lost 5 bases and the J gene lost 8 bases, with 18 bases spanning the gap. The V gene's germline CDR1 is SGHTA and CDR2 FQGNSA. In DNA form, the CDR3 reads TGTGCCAGCAGCCTCCGTTCACCGGGAGGAGAAGCTTTCTTT. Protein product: CASSLRSPGGEAFF.

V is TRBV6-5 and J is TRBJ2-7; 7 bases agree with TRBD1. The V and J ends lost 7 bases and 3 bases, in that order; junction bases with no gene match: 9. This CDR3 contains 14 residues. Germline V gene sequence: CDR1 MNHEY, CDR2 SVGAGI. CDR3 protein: CASKLQGSYYEQYF. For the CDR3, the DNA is TGTGCCAGCAAGTTACAGGGGAGCTACTACGAGCAGTACTTC.

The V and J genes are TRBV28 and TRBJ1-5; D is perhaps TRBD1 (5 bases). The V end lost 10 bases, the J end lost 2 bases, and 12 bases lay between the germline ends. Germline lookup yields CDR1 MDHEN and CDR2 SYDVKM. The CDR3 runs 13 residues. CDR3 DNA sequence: TGTGCCAACCAGGGATTGGGCAATCAGCCCCAGCATTTT. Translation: CANQGLGNQPQHF.

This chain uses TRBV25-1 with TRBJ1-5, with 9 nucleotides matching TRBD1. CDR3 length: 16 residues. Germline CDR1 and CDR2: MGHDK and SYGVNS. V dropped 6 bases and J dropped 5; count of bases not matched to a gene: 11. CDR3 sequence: CASSNRGQGPDQPQHF. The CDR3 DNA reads TGTGCCAGCAGCAATCGTGGACAGGGGCCGGATCAGCCCCAGCATTTT.

The CDR3 loop is CASRQAFYGYTF. Here the CDR3 DNA reads TGTGCCAGTCGGCAGGCGTTCTATGGCTACACCTTC. V gene TRBV6-5 combines with J gene TRBJ1-2; D is ambiguous. The CDR3 consists of 12 residues. Per germline, CDR1 MNHEY and CDR2 SVGAGI. Trimming stripped 9 bases from V and 4 bases from J, with 12 bases between.

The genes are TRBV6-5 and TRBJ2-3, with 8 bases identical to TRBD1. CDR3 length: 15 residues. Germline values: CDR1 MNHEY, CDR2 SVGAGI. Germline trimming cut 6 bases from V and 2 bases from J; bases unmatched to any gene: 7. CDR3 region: CASRGQGWATDTQYF. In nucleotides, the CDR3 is TGTGCCAGCAGAGGACAGGGTTGGGCCACAGATACGCAGTATTTT.

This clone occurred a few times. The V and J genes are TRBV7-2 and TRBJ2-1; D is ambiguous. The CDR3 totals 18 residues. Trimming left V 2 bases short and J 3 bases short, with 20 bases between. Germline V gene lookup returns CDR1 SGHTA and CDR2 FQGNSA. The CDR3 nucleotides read TGTGCCAGCAGCTTAAGGTCGGCCTCCTTTTCAGGCTACAATGAGCAGTTCTTC. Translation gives CASSLRSASFSGYNEQFF.

The CDR3 nucleotides are TGTGCCATCAGTGAGTGGGGGCAAGACTATGGCTACACCTTC. Residues: CAISEWGQDYGYTF. The genes are TRBV10-3 and TRBJ1-2, with TRBD1 as a possible D gene (6 bases). The CDR3 length is 14 residues. Deletions cut 1 base from V and 3 bases from J, with 9 bases between. CDR1 and CDR2 from the germline V gene are ENHRY and SYGVKD.

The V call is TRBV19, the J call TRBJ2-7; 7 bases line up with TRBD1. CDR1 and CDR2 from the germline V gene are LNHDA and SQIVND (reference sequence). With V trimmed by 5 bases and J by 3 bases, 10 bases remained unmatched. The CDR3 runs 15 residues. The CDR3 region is CASSPHGTANYEQYF. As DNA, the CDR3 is TGTGCCAGTAGTCCGCACGGGACAGCCAACTACGAGCAGTACTTC.

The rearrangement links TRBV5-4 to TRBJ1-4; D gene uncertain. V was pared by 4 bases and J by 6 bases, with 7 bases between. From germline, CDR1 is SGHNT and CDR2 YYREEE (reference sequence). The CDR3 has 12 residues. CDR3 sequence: CASSRDDEKLFF. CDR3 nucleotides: TGTGCCAGCAGCCGGGATGATGAAAAACTGTTTTTT.